This T cell receptor beta chain was profiled in a study of T cells in Graves' hyperthyroidism and ophthalmopathy. Study-level findings and limits: A model of 13 V-J pairs discriminated ophthalmopathy from stable hyperthyroidism.

RNA transcripts gave rise to amplified TCR beta CDR3 regions. HTBI primers were employed in a first-round RT-PCR of the TCR CDR3. TCRdb redid the calling of the multiplex PCR reads with MiXCR, one entry per CDR3 protein. The sample includes 200,000 to 250,000 distinct CDR3 sequences, about 25% of them seen just once. Fresh peripheral blood, 10 ml, was the source of the PBMCs. This clonotype has a count of ten or more. Its matching antigen is unknown. Sequences were obtained from blood. This clonotype was obtained from a woman aged 40 to 50 with Graves' ophthalmopathy.

CDR3 region: CASRIGETQYF. In DNA, the CDR3 is TGTGCCAGCCGAATCGGGGAGACCCAGTACTTC. The gene calls are TRBV14 and TRBJ2-5; D is unresolved. With 8 bases removed from V and 5 bases from J, the gap between germline ends came to 9 bases. CDR1 is SGHDN, CDR2 FVKESK, per germline. This CDR3 contains 11 residues.